The 5 T cell receptor beta chains below all came from one sample that was sequenced in a study of blood T cells in healthy people across ages. The second PCR ran roughly 6 to 11 cycles with a sample-barcoded 5' primer and J-beta primers. Each CDR3 protein is one row after TCRdb ran MiXCR on the 5' RACE reads. Here the sample spans around 1,000,000 distinct CDR3 sequences, roughly a quarter being singletons. These same data were also listed under a study on T cells of mothers and their children.

The sample taken for sequencing was blood. Receptor source: a girl aged 2 to 10 in good health.

V usage is TRBV4-2 and J usage is TRBJ1-2, with a weak D call TRBD1 (6 bases). Trimming took 0 bases from V and 8 from J, leaving 10 bases between them. The CDR3 extends over 13 amino acids. The germline V gene encodes CDR1 LGHNA and CDR2 YNFKEQ. The CDR3, as DNA: TGTGCCAGCAGCCAAGATGACGGGGGCGGCTACACCTTC. This translates into CASSQDDGGGYTF.

The rearrangement links TRBV4-1 to TRBJ2-5; weak D call: TRBD2 (6 bases). This CDR3 comprises 14 residues. The germline V gene has CDR1 MGHRA and CDR2 YSYEKL. Trimming took 2 bases from V and 6 from J, leaving 13 bases between them. CDR3 coding DNA: TGCGCCAGCAGCCAATCGACGGGAGCCCAGACCCAGTACTTC. Translated, it gives CASSQSTGAQTQYF.

A few counts support this clonotype. J is TRBJ2-5 and V is TRBV3-1; 7 bases map to TRBD1. The end of the DNA aligns better with TRBJ2-7, so the J call may be wrong. CDR1 and CDR2 from the germline V gene are LGHDT and YNNKEL (reference sequence). This CDR3 contains 14 residues. The CDR3 loop is CASSPSTGWYEQYF. CDR3 nucleotides: TGTGCCAGCAGCCCCTCGACAGGGTGGTACGAGCAGTACTTC.

The gene calls are TRBV9 and TRBJ2-1; possibly TRBD1 or TRBD2 for D (5 bases each). This CDR3 comprises 13 residues. Looked up from germline, CDR1 is SGDLS and CDR2 is YYNGEE. V was trimmed by 3 bases and J by 10 bases, leaving 14 bases between them. This CDR3 is CASSALTRDEQFF. The CDR3 nucleotides read TGTGCCAGCAGCGCACTCACCCGGGACGAGCAGTTCTTC.

Comment on this clonotype: Sequence at one end of the junction differs from germline and may be a read error. V is TRBV6-5 and J is TRBJ2-5; 11 bases line up with TRBD2. The end of the DNA fits TRBJ2-7 better, so the J call may be wrong. CDR3 size: 15 residues. From germline, CDR1 is MNHEY and CDR2 SVGAGI. CDR3 sequence: CAGSSRLAGIYEQYF. The CDR3 DNA reads as TGTGCCGGCAGTTCCCGACTAGCGGGGATCTACGAGCAGTACTTC.